This entry lists 10 T cell receptor beta chains sequenced from one sample in a study of OX40 agonist ivuxolimab in advanced cancers. Assay used: immunoSEQ multiplex PCR; TCRdb lists only in-frame clones, some missing. The table shows about 46,000 clones, with more than 85% occurring only once. This material consisted of CD4+ or CD8+ T cells sorted from blood, taken in a trial of the OX40 agonist ivuxolimab. The receptors were sampled from an adult with an advanced solid tumor such as melanoma, head and neck, liver or kidney cancer.

V is TRBV30 and J is TRBJ2-2; 9 positions agree with TRBD1. The CDR3 runs 16 residues. From germline, CDR1 is GTSNPN and CDR2 SVGIG (reference sequence). V lost 0 bases to trimming and J lost 4 bases; unmatched junction nucleotides: 6. In nucleotides, the CDR3 is TGTGCCTGGAGTGTGGCGGGACAGGGTTTCACCGGGGAGCTGTTTTTT. Protein: CAWSVAGQGFTGELFF.

The rearrangement links TRBV7-6 to TRBJ2-3; D is possibly TRBD1 (7 bases). This CDR3 region has 15 residues. Germline CDR1 and CDR2: SGHVS and FNYEAQ. The V and J ends lost 7 bases and 5 bases respectively, with 19 bases between them. As DNA, the CDR3 is TGTGCCAGCAAGGGACAGTGGGGGGCCGGAGATACGCAGTATTTT. This translates into CASKGQWGAGDTQYF. Combining the CDR3 with reference TRBV7-6 and TRBJ2-3 gives the whole variable domain GAGVSQSPRYKVTKRGQDVALRCDPISGHVSLYWYRQALGQGPEFLTYFNYEAQQDKSGLPNDRFSAERPEGSISTLTIQRTEQRDSAMYRCASKGQWGAGDTQYFGPGTRLTVL.

This chain connects TRBV4-1 to TRBJ2-1; no clear D. V was trimmed by 1 base and J by 1 base, leaving 5 bases between them. Germline V gene sequence: CDR1 MGHRA, CDR2 YSYEKL. The CDR3 consists of 14 residues. The DNA for the CDR3 is TGCGCCAGCAGCCAAGCACAGTCCTACAATGAGCAGTTCTTC. Protein product: CASSQAQSYNEQFF.

The V call is TRBV28, the J call TRBJ1-6; 7 nucleotides agree with TRBD1. V shed 7 bases and J 2 bases; nucleotides not matched to a gene: 5. Per the germline V gene, CDR1 is MDHEN and CDR2 is SYDVKM. CDR3 length: 15 residues. CDR3 amino acids: CASNRQGPYNSPLHF. The CDR3 nucleotides read TGTGCCAGCAATCGACAGGGCCCCTATAATTCACCCCTCCACTTT.

The chain links TRBV2 to TRBJ2-3; possible D gene TRBD1, 5 bases. The germline CDR1 and CDR2 sequences are SNHLY and FYNNEI. Trimming cost V 3 bases and J 0 bases, with 7 bases left between them. This CDR3 comprises 14 residues. CDR3 DNA sequence: TGTGCCAGCAGTGAGTCAGGGAGCACAGATACGCAGTATTTT. Translating gives CASSESGSTDTQYF.

The chain joins TRBV10-3 to TRBJ1-3, with no clear D. Per germline, CDR1 ENHRY and CDR2 SYGVKD. The CDR3 totals 17 residues. With 0 bases removed from V and 0 bases from J, the gap between germline ends came to 12 bases. The CDR3 region has the DNA TGTGCCATCAGTGAGTCCCTGGCCTCAATCTCTGGAAACACCATATATTTT. Residues: CAISESLASISGNTIYF.

In regard to this clone: The same CDR3 arises from other DNA sequences in this sample as well. CDR3 nucleotide sequence: TGCGCCAGCAGCCAAGCGGGCTACGAGCAGTACTTC. Its protein is CASSQAGYEQYF. V gene TRBV4-1 combines with J gene TRBJ2-7; D unclear. Germline values: CDR1 MGHRA, CDR2 YSYEKL. The CDR3 spans 12 residues. V lost 1 base, J lost 3 bases, and 4 bases lay in between.

This chain uses TRBV27 with TRBJ2-7, with D possibly matching TRBD1 (6 bases). V was clipped by 1 base and J by 4 bases, with 11 bases between them. Germline assignment: CDR1 MNHEY and CDR2 SMNVEV (reference sequence). This CDR3 has 14 amino acids. This CDR3 reads CASSLFSGAYEQYF. DNA for the CDR3: TGTGCCAGCAGTTTATTTTCAGGGGCGTACGAGCAGTACTTC.

V is TRBV9 and J is TRBJ2-1; the match to TRBD1 covers 10 bases. The V gene end was trimmed by 10 bases and the J gene end by 8 bases; junction bases not matched to a gene: 6. Germline CDR1 reads SGDLS; CDR2 reads YYNGEE. The CDR3 contains 12 residues. This chain's CDR3 is CAAGTGAHEQFF. CDR3 nucleotide sequence: TGTGCCGCCGGGACAGGGGCCCATGAGCAGTTCTTC.

V gene TRBV4-1 combines with J gene TRBJ2-7, with TRBD1 identical over 11 bases. The V gene's germline CDR1 is MGHRA and CDR2 YSYEKL. Unmatched junction bases numbered 6, after V lost 3 bases and J lost 5 bases. The CDR3 is 15 residues long. CDR3 coding DNA: TGCGCCAGCAGCCACGAGGACAGGGGGCTCAACGAGCAGTACTTC. It encodes CASSHEDRGLNEQYF.